What follows are 30 T cell receptor beta chains derived from one specimen sequenced in a study of monozygotic twins with inflammatory bowel disease. TCRdb re-called the 5' RACE reads; every CDR3 protein appears as one record, without DNA. Across over 110,000 distinct CDR3 sequences, the top ten clones capture approximately 2.5% of the sample. Material for sequencing was blood. Every receptor here comes from a human donor with ulcerative colitis or Crohn's disease, or a healthy co-twin of an affected twin (not recorded which).

The CDR3 spells CSAPEVVNYGYTF. The chain carries TRBV20-1 and TRBJ1-2; TCRdb picks TRBD1, but there is no DNA to check that call. The CDR3 length is 13 residues. CDR1 is DFQATT and CDR2 is SNEGSKA in the germline V gene (reference sequence).

This chain connects TRBV7-4 to TRBJ1-4; TCRdb returns TRBD1, unconfirmable since there is no DNA. Germline V gene lookup returns CDR1 SGHVT and CDR2 SQSDAQ. This CDR3 contains 19 residues. The CDR3 protein is CASSFPDRGAQASNEKLFF.

This sequence joins TRBV6-1 and TRBJ1-1; with no DNA, the TCRdb D assignment of TRBD1 cannot be verified. This CDR3 has 15 residues. The germline V gene has CDR1 MNHNS and CDR2 SASEGT. CDR3 region: CASRTYQQGNTEAFF.

The chain carries TRBV5-1 and TRBJ2-2; the D call of TRBD1 rests on TCRdb alone, since no DNA is present to check it. Per germline, CDR1 SGHRS and CDR2 YFSETQ. The CDR3 is 17 residues long. The CDR3 region is CASSQAGTVIYDGELFF.

The V and J genes are TRBV29-1 and TRBJ2-2; TCRdb's D call of TRBD1 is untestable without DNA. This CDR3 region has 15 residues. Germline V lookup: CDR1 SQVTM, CDR2 ANQGSEA. CDR3 residues: CSVIDRGLNTGELFF.

This chain uses TRBV4-2 with TRBJ2-7; TCRdb lists TRBD2, though no DNA is available to test this call. Germline CDR1 is LGHNA and CDR2 is YNFKEQ. The length of the CDR3 is 18 residues. CDR3 sequence reads: CASSQDGTPTGPPYEQYF.

The chain employs TRBV20-1 and TRBJ2-3; the D gene TCRdb calls, TRBD2, cannot be checked with no DNA. The CDR3 spans 15 residues. The V gene's germline CDR1 is DFQATT and CDR2 SNEGSKA (reference sequence). The CDR3 protein is CSASGSGASTDTQYF.

The chain combines TRBV20-1 with TRBJ2-6; lacking DNA, the TRBD1 call made by TCRdb goes unchecked. CDR1 and CDR2 (germline): DFQATT, SNEGSKA (reference sequence). The CDR3 consists of 17 residues. CDR3 sequence reads: CSAAPLINRAGANVLTF.

The chain links TRBV18 to TRBJ1-1. The CDR3 totals 14 residues. The germline gives CDR1 KGHSH, CDR2 LQKENI. The CDR3 sequence is CASLEVKDGAEAFF.

The V gene is TRBV5-4, the J gene TRBJ1-4; TCRdb's D call of TRBD1 is untestable without DNA. Germline CDR1 SGHNT, CDR2 YYREEE (reference sequence). The CDR3 loop spans 16 amino acids. CDR3 residues: CASSSLRGSTNEKLFF.

The chain is built from TRBV6-5 and TRBJ2-7; TCRdb picks TRBD1, but there is no DNA to check that call. The CDR3 spans 12 residues. Germline-derived CDR1 and CDR2 are MNHEY and SVGAGI. The CDR3 loop is CASAGQAYEQYF.

The chain recombines TRBV6-2 or TRBV6-3 with TRBJ2-2; TCRdb outputs TRBD1, but without DNA this stays unchecked. Germline assignment: CDR1 MNHEY and CDR2 SVGEGT. This CDR3 is built from 14 residues. CDR3 residues: CASSYRDSTGELFF.

The rearrangement joins TRBV5-1 to TRBJ2-1; with no DNA, the TCRdb D assignment of TRBD2 cannot be verified. The CDR3 totals 13 residues. CDR1 SGHRS and CDR2 YFSETQ come from the germline V gene. CDR3 region: CASSSVLAGEQFF.

The chain links TRBV5-1 to TRBJ1-5. Germline V gene data show CDR1 as SGHRS and CDR2 as YFSETQ. This CDR3 is built from 16 residues. The chain's CDR3 is CASSLDGEPVNQPQHF.

V and J are TRBV19 and TRBJ1-2; with no DNA, the TCRdb D assignment of TRBD1 cannot be verified. The CDR3 covers 14 residues. From germline, CDR1 is LNHDA and CDR2 SQIVND (reference sequence). CDR3 residues: CASSTGGLDYGYTF.

The chain combines TRBV7-3 with TRBJ2-1; without DNA, the TCRdb call of TRBD1 cannot be checked. This CDR3 comprises 15 residues. CDR1 is SGHTA, CDR2 FQGTGA, per germline. The chain's CDR3 is CASSLTMGRVDEQFF.

This chain connects TRBV5-1 to TRBJ1-5. CDR1 is SGHRS, CDR2 YFSETQ, per germline. The CDR3 is made up of 15 amino acids. The CDR3 region is CASSLEPDSGQPQHF.

The chain has TRBV4-2 and TRBJ1-2; absent DNA, TCRdb's TRBD1 call cannot be checked. Germline values: CDR1 LGHNA, CDR2 YNFKEQ. This CDR3 is 15 amino acids long. The CDR3 loop is CASSQDRGQNYGYTF.

The genes are TRBV29-1 and TRBJ2-3; TCRdb selects TRBD1, and the lack of DNA leaves this call unchecked. This CDR3 has 14 amino acids. Germline V gene lookup returns CDR1 SQVTM and CDR2 ANQGSEA. This CDR3 reads CSVDGHRGWDTQYF.

CDR3 sequence: CASSLARGGYGYTF. The genes are TRBV7-2 and TRBJ1-2. Germline lookup yields CDR1 SGHTA and CDR2 FQGNSA. This CDR3 has 14 amino acids.

The chain joins TRBV7-2 to TRBJ2-5; TCRdb returns TRBD2, unconfirmable since there is no DNA. The length of the CDR3 is 13 residues. CDR1 and CDR2 from the germline V gene are SGHTA and FQGNSA. CDR3: CASSRCLAETQYF.

The V call is TRBV6-6, the J call TRBJ1-1. The CDR3 sequence is 14 residues long. Germline V gives CDR1 MNHNY, CDR2 SVGAGI (reference sequence). CDR3 sequence reads: CASSGPTSYTEAFF.

The V call is TRBV2, the J call TRBJ2-7; without DNA, the TCRdb call of TRBD1 cannot be checked. In germline, CDR1 is SNHLY, CDR2 FYNNEI. This CDR3 contains 13 residues. CDR3 amino acids: CASSEEGVGEQYF. Drawing the rest from reference TRBV2 and TRBJ2-7, the complete variable domain is EPEVTQTPSHQVTQMGQEVILRCVPISNHLYFYWYRQILGQKVEFLVSFYNNEISEKSEIFDDQFSVERPDGSNFTLKIRSTKLEDSAMYFCASSEEGVGEQYFGPGTRLTVT.

The V and J genes are TRBV7-9 and TRBJ1-5. Germline CDR1 and CDR2: SEHNR and FQNEAQ (reference sequence). The CDR3 extends over 13 amino acids. CDR3 residues: CASRSGSNQPQHF.

The V gene is TRBV4-1, the J gene TRBJ1-1. The CDR3 runs to 15 residues. Germline lookup yields CDR1 MGHRA and CDR2 YSYEKL. CDR3 region: CASSQGQGPPGEAFF.

The chain couples TRBV5-1 to TRBJ2-5; with no DNA, the TCRdb D assignment of TRBD1 cannot be verified. Germline lookup yields CDR1 SGHRS and CDR2 YFSETQ. The CDR3 contains 15 residues. The CDR3 loop is CASSPTHRGQETQYF.

The chain is built from TRBV27 and TRBJ2-7; TCRdb's D call, TRBD1, is unchecked because there is no DNA. This CDR3 has 15 amino acids. Germline V gives CDR1 MNHEY, CDR2 SMNVEV (reference sequence). This chain's CDR3 is CASSFRGPSSYEQYF.

This CDR3 reads CASSPLLAAETQYF. V is TRBV19 and J is TRBJ2-5; TCRdb's D call, TRBD2, is unchecked because there is no DNA. Germline loops: CDR1 LNHDA, CDR2 SQIVND (reference sequence). The CDR3 runs 14 residues.

The chain carries TRBV4-3 and TRBJ2-7; lacking DNA, the TRBD2 call made by TCRdb goes unchecked. Germline CDR1 LGHNA, CDR2 YSLEER. The CDR3 consists of 16 residues. The CDR3 region is CASSQDRLAGGNEQYF.

This chain joins TRBV5-5 and TRBJ2-1; the D call of TRBD2 rests on TCRdb alone, since no DNA is present to check it. Germline V lookup: CDR1 SGHKS, CDR2 YYEKEE (reference sequence). The CDR3 runs 13 residues. The CDR3 sequence: CASSLGAWNEQFF.